Each of the 21 T cell receptor beta chains below was sequenced from the same sample in a study of tumor-infiltrating lymphocytes in primary liver carcinoma. With around 500 ng total RNA as template and a constant-region primer, TCR beta cDNA was made. Slightly modified ARM-PCR served as the procedure for the TCR beta libraries. These libraries came from three rounds of nested multiplex PCR. It was with TRBV1-TRBV30 forward primers and a C-beta reverse primer that the first two PCR rounds were run, at approximately 9 cycles each. Via MiXCR, TCRdb re-called the multiplex PCR reads, giving one row per CDR3 protein. Of fewer than 350,000 distinct CDR3 sequences listed, about 62% were seen once; the top ten hold roughly 8.9%. The blood RNA (from unsorted whole blood) was obtained, and germline DNA was also extracted. Specimen: peripheral blood. Receptors originate from a man aged 40-55 years with primary liver carcinoma and hepatitis B virus infection.

The V and J genes are TRBV11-2 and TRBJ2-3; 8 bases fit TRBD1. Germline loops: CDR1 SGHAT, CDR2 FQNNGV. The CDR3 spans 16 residues. V trimming: 1 base; J trimming: 12 bases; junction bases outside the gene matches: 15. The CDR3 nucleotides read TGTGCCAGCAGCTTAGTGAGGACAGGGCAGGAAGGTACTCAGTATTTT. Protein sequence: CASSLVRTGQEGTQYF.

Turning to this clonotype: A single base separates this from a much larger clone, so it may be a read error. The chain combines TRBV6-5 with TRBJ2-5; 7 bases agree with TRBD2. Germline V CDR1 and CDR2: MNHEY, SVGAGI. The ends lost 10 bases at V and 6 bases at J; junction bases unmatched: 17. This CDR3 has 15 residues. The CDR3, as DNA: TGTGCCAACGGGCTGGGGGGGAGGGCCGTAAAGACCCAGTACTTC. Protein sequence: CANGLGGRAVKTQYF.

This clonotype was counted at least ten times. This chain connects TRBV11-3 to TRBJ2-2; D perhaps matches TRBD2 (5 bases). Germline CDR1 reads SGHNT; CDR2 reads YENEEA. V lost 5 bases to trimming and J lost 0 bases, with 16 bases between them. This CDR3 region has 17 residues. The CDR3 sequence is CASSLSWEAANTGELFF. DNA for the CDR3: TGTGCCAGCAGCCTGAGCTGGGAAGCGGCGAACACCGGGGAGCTGTTTTTT.

This clonotype was seen repeatedly, ten times or more. This chain joins TRBV10-3 and TRBJ2-7; 8 nucleotides agree with TRBD1. The CDR3 loop spans 16 amino acids. Losses at the gene ends were 6 bases for V and 3 bases for J; bases not matched to a gene: 13. Germline CDR1 reads ENHRY; CDR2 reads SYGVKD. The CDR3 is CAIRTQQGGIGYEQYF. The CDR3, as DNA: TGTGCCATCAGGACGCAACAGGGGGGAATTGGCTACGAGCAGTACTTC.

This clonotype has a single count. This sequence may be a read error, since a much larger clone differs from it by one base. The V gene is TRBV6-2 or TRBV6-3, the J gene TRBJ1-5, with 7 bases that match TRBD1. Per the germline V gene, CDR1 is MNHEY and CDR2 is SVGEGT. The CDR3 runs 15 residues. The CDR3 is CGSSSSGGVGQPQHF. CDR3 bases: TGTGGCAGCAGTTCATCAGGGGGAGTCGGTCAGCCCCAGCATTTT.

This clonotype came up many times. The V gene is TRBV6-5, the J gene TRBJ1-6; TRBD1 is a possible D gene (6 bases). This CDR3 contains 15 residues. The V end lost 6 bases, the J end lost 5 bases, and 14 bases lay between the germline ends. Germline CDR1 is MNHEY and CDR2 is SVGAGI. In DNA, the CDR3 is TGTGCCAGCAGCAAACAGGGAGCGAATAATTCACCCCTCCACTTT. Translated, it gives CASSKQGANNSPLHF.

Of note for this clonotype: The conserved final phenylalanine or tryptophan is absent from the CDR3, which likely points to a read error. The J gene is TRBJ2-7, the V gene TRBV6-1; 8 bases are shared with TRBD1. Germline V CDR1 and CDR2: MNHNS, SASEGT. This CDR3 is built from 13 residues. The CDR3 region has the DNA TGTGCCAGCCCCGGGACAGGAGGCTACGAACAGTACTCC. Translation: CASPGTGGYEQYS.

The chain couples TRBV7-9 to TRBJ1-1; 7 bases align to TRBD1. The CDR3 totals 16 residues. With 1 base clipped from V and 3 bases from J, the junction kept 8 bases outside the gene matches. CDR1 and CDR2 (germline): SEHNR, FQNEAQ (reference sequence). The CDR3 protein is CASSLGDRGPDTEAFF. The CDR3 nucleotides read TGTGCCAGCAGCTTAGGCGATAGGGGGCCGGACACTGAAGCTTTCTTT.

This clonotype has at least ten counts. CDR3 sequence: CASSQDPAGGKGELFF. The CDR3 DNA follows: TGTGCCAGCAGCCAGGACCCAGCGGGGGGCAAGGGGGAGCTGTTTTTT. The chain recombines TRBV4-2 with TRBJ2-2, with 9 bases identical to TRBD2. Per the germline V gene, CDR1 is LGHNA and CDR2 is YNFKEQ. The CDR3 is 16 residues long. With 3 bases clipped from V and 8 bases from J, the junction kept 10 bases outside the gene matches.

This rearrangement joins TRBV5-4 to TRBJ2-2; 8 bases line up with TRBD1. Unmatched junction bases numbered 9, after V lost 5 bases and J lost 3 bases. Per germline, CDR1 SGHNT and CDR2 YYREEE (reference sequence). The CDR3 length is 16 residues. Written as DNA, the CDR3 is TGTGCCAGCAGTTTAGCAGGGGGCGCGGACACCGGGGAGCTGTTTTTT. As protein: CASSLAGGADTGELFF.

About this clonotype itself: A much larger clone lies a single base off, so this may be a read error. The chain links TRBV7-9 to TRBJ2-7; 11 positions match TRBD2. The germline V gene has CDR1 SEHNR and CDR2 FQNEAQ (reference sequence). CDR3 size: 17 residues. CDR3 nucleotides: TGTGCCAGCAGATTAGGGTCCGGGACTAGCGGAGGCTACGAGCAGTACTTC. Amino acids: CASRLGSGTSGGYEQYF.

Note on this clonotype: A read error is possible here, since a much larger clone lies one base away. This chain links TRBV5-4 with TRBJ2-7; 13 bases match TRBD2. The V gene's germline CDR1 is SGHNT and CDR2 YYREEE (reference sequence). The CDR3 is 15 residues long. CDR3: CAGSWGTSGTYEQYF. The DNA of the CDR3 is TGTGCCGGCAGCTGGGGGACTAGCGGGACCTACGAGCAGTACTTC.

Remarks on this clonotype: Relative to the germline gene, one junction end is altered; a read error may explain this. The rearrangement links TRBV5-5 to TRBJ2-4; TRBD1 matches at 7 bases. The CDR3 is 14 residues long. Germline assignment: CDR1 SGHKS and CDR2 YYEKEE (reference sequence). CDR3 amino acids: CAGSPGTVKNIQYF. The CDR3, as DNA: TGTGCCGGCAGCCCCGGGACAGTAAAAAACATTCAGTACTTC.

CDR3 coding DNA: TGCAGTGCTAGAGGTTCCAGCGGGAGCACAGATACGCAGTATTTT. This sequence encodes CSARGSSGSTDTQYF. The chain is built from TRBV20-1 and TRBJ2-3; possibly TRBD2 for D (6 bases). Trimming removed 1 base from V and 0 bases from J, with 11 bases in between. CDR1 DFQATT and CDR2 SNEGSKA come from the germline V gene (reference sequence). This CDR3 contains 15 residues.

As regards this clonotype: A read error may produce the germline difference seen at one junction end. This rearrangement joins TRBV6-2 or TRBV6-3 to TRBJ1-1; tentative D call: TRBD1 (5 bases). The germline V gene encodes CDR1 MNHEY and CDR2 SVGEGT. The CDR3 consists of 15 residues. CDR3 sequence (DNA): TGTGCCGGCAGTTTCCTTGGGGGACCGAACACTGAAGCTTTCTTT. Protein sequence: CAGSFLGGPNTEAFF.

Remarks on this clonotype: Likely a read error: the CDR3 ends without its conserved phenylalanine or tryptophan. V gene TRBV11-2 combines with J gene TRBJ2-2; possible D gene TRBD1, 6 bases. The V gene's germline CDR1 is SGHAT and CDR2 FQNNGV. The CDR3 spans 14 residues. V was shortened by 4 bases and J by 8 bases, with 14 bases between the two germline ends. CDR3 sequence: CASSSTGSTGELFI. The CDR3 region has the DNA TGTGCCAGCAGCTCGACAGGTTCCACTGGGGAGCTGTTTATT.

This chain uses TRBV11-2 with TRBJ2-1, with 12 bases fitting TRBD2. Germline V gives CDR1 SGHAT, CDR2 FQNNGV. V gave up 5 bases and J gave up 8 bases; unmatched junction bases: 10. The CDR3 covers 16 residues. DNA for the CDR3: TGTGCCAGCAGCCCCGAAGGACTAGCGGGAATGGATGAGCAGTTCTTC. This codes for CASSPEGLAGMDEQFF.

At least ten counts were recorded for this clonotype. The rearrangement uses TRBV6-6 and TRBJ1-1, with D unresolved. The CDR3 consists of 14 residues. V lost 2 bases to trimming and J lost 1 base, with 8 bases between them. The germline V gene has CDR1 MNHNY and CDR2 SVGAGI (reference sequence). CDR3 coding DNA: TGTGCCAGCAGTTACGTGGGGAGGAACACTGAAGCTTTCTTT. This encodes CASSYVGRNTEAFF.

This clonotype was recorded only once. The genes are TRBV11-1 and TRBJ2-2, with 7 bases that match TRBD1. The CDR3 has 16 amino acids. J gave up 4 bases and V 5 bases, and 10 bases lay outside the gene matches. Germline V gene lookup returns CDR1 SGHAT and CDR2 FQDESV (reference sequence). CDR3 protein: CASSPEGQRGTGELFF. The CDR3 nucleotides are TGTGCCAGCAGCCCCGAGGGACAGAGAGGCACCGGGGAGCTGTTTTTT.

The chain combines TRBV30 with TRBJ1-4; D remains unclear. The germline V gene encodes CDR1 GTSNPN and CDR2 SVGIG (reference sequence). The length of the CDR3 is 15 residues. V lost 0 bases, J lost 8 bases, and 16 bases lay in between. The DNA of the CDR3 is TGTGCCTGGAGTGTACCGGAGTGGATGGTCGAAAAACTGTTTTTT. It codes for CAWSVPEWMVEKLFF.

A remark on this clonotype: Sequence at one end of the junction differs from germline and may be a read error. The chain recombines TRBV10-2 with TRBJ1-5; D is perhaps TRBD2 (7 bases). The J call may be incorrect, as the DNA end agrees better with TRBJ2-3. The CDR3 sequence is 14 residues long. Germline V gives CDR1 WSHSY, CDR2 SAAADI. The CDR3 sequence: CAGSEGGWDQPQYF. The CDR3 DNA sequence: TGCGCCGGCAGTGAGGGGGGGTGGGATCAGCCCCAGTATTTT.